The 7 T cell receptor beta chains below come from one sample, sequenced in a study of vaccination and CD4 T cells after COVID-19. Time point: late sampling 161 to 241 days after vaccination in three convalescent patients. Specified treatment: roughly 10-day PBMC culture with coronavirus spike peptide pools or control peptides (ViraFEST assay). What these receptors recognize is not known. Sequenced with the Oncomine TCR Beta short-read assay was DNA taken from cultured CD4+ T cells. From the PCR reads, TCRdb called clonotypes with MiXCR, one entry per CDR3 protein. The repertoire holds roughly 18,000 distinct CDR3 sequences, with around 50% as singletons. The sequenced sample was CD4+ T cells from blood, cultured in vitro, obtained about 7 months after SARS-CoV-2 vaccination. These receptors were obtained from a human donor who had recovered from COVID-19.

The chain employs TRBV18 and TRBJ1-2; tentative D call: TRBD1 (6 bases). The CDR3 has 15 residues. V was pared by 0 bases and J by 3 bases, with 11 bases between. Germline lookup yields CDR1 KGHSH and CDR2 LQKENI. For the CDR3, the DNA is TGTGCCAGCTCACCACCCCAAACAGGGTACTATGGCTACACCTTC. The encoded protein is CASSPPQTGYYGYTF.

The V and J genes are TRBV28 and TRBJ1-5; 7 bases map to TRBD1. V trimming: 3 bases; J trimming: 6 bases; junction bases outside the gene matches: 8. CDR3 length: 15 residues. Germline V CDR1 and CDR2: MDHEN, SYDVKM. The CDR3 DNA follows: TGTGCCAGCAGTTTCAGGGGGGCAGGGGGTCAGCCCCAGCATTTT. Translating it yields CASSFRGAGGQPQHF.

The CDR3 coding sequence is TGTGCCAGCAGTTCGAGGTATGCGGGGGAGGTCACAGATACGCAGTATTTT. Protein: CASSSRYAGEVTDTQYF. This chain uses TRBV5-4 with TRBJ2-3; 7 bases fit TRBD2. The V gene end was trimmed by 5 bases and the J gene end by 2 bases; junction bases not matched to a gene: 14. CDR3 length: 17 residues. The germline V gene has CDR1 SGHNT and CDR2 YYREEE (reference sequence).

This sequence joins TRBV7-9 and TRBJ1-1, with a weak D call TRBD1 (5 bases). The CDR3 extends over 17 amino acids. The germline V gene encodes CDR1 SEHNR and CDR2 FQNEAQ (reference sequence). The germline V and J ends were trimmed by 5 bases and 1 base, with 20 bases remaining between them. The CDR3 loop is CASSRMGVAGKNTEAFF. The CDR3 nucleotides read TGTGCCAGCAGCCGAATGGGGGTGGCAGGGAAGAACACTGAAGCTTTCTTT.

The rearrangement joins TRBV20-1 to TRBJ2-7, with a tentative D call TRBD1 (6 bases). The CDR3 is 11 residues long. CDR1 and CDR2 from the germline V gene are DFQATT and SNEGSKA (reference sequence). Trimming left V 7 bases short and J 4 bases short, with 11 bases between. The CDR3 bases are TGCAGTGTGGGGACACCTTACGAGCAGTACTTC. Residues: CSVGTPYEQYF.

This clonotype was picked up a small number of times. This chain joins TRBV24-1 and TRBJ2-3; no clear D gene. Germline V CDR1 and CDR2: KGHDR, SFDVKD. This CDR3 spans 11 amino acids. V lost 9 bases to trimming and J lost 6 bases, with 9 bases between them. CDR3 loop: CATALGDTQYF. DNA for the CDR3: TGTGCCACCGCCTTGGGGGATACGCAGTATTTT.

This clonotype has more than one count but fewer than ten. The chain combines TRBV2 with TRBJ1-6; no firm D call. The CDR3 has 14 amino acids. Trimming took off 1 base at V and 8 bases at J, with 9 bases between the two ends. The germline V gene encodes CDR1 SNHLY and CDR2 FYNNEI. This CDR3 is CASSEVYGDSPLHF. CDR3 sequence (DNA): TGTGCCAGCAGTGAAGTCTACGGAGATTCACCCCTCCACTTT. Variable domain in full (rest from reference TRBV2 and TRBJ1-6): EPEVTQTPSHQVTQMGQEVILRCVPISNHLYFYWYRQILGQKVEFLVSFYNNEISEKSEIFDDQFSVERPDGSNFTLKIRSTKLEDSAMYFCASSEVYGDSPLHFGNGTRLTVT.